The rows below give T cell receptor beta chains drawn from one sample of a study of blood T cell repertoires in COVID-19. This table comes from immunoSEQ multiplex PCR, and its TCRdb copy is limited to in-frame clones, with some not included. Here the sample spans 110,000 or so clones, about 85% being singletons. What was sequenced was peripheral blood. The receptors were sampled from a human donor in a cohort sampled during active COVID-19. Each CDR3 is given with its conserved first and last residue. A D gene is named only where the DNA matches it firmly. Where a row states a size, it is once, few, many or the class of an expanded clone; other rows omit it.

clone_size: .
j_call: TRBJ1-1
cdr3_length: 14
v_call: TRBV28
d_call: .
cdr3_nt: TGTGCCAGTTCAGCCGGGGGGCGCGACACTGAAGCTTTCTTT
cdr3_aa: CASSAGGRDTEAFF

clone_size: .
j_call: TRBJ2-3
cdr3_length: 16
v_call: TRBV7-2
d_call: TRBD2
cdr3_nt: TGTGCCAGCAGCTTAGCTACTAGCGCGGGCACAGATACGCAGTATTTT
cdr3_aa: CASSLATSAGTDTQYF

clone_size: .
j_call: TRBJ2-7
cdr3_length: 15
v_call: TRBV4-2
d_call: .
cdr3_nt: TGTGCCAGCAGCCCCCTCGGGGGTAGGGCCTACGAGCAGTACTTC
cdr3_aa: CASSPLGGRAYEQYF

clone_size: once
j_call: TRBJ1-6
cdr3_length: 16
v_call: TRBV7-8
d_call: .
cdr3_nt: TGTGCCAGCAGCTCAGAACCCGCAATTAATAATTCACCCCTCCACTTT
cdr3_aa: CASSSEPAINNSPLHF

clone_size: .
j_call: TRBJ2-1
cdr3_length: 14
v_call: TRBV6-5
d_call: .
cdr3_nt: TGTGCCAGCAGAGTTACAGACTCCTACAATGAGCAGTTCTTC
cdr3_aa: CASRVTDSYNEQFF

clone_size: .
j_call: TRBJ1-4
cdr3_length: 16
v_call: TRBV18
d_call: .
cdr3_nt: TGTGCCAGCTCACCTAGAGCGGACGGTTGGAATGAAAAACTGTTTTTT
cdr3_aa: CASSPRADGWNEKLFF

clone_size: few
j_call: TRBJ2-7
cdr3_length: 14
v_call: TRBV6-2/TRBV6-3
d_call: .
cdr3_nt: TGTGCCAGCAGTTACATGGGCAGGGGCCACGAGCAGTACTTC
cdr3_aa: CASSYMGRGHEQYF

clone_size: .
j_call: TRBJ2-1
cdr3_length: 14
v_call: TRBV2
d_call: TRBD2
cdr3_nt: TGTGCCAGCAAACGGACTAGCGGGGAAAATGAGCAGTTCTTC
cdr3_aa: CASKRTSGENEQFF

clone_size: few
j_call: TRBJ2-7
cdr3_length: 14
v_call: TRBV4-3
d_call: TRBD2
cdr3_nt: TGCGCCAGCAGCCAAGGACTAGCGGGTTACGAGCAGTACTTC
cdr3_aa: CASSQGLAGYEQYF

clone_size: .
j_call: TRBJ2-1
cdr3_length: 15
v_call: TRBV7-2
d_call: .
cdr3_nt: TGTGCCAGCAGCTTAGCCGGGCCTAGCGAGCGTGAGCAGTTCTTC
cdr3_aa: CASSLAGPSEREQFF

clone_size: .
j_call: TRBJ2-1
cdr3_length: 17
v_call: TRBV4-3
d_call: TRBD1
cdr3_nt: TGCGCCAGCAGCCATGGACCGGGACAGGGGTCGAACAATGAGCAGTTCTTC
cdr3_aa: CASSHGPGQGSNNEQFF

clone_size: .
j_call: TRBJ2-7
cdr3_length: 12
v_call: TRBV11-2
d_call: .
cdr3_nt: TGTGCCAGCAGCTCCAAGGCCGGGGGGCAGTACTTC
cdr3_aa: CASSSKAGGQYF

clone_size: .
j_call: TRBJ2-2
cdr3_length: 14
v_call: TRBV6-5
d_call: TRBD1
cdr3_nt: TGTGCCAGCAGTCCGACAGGGATCACCGGGGAGCTGTTTTTT
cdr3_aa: CASSPTGITGELFF

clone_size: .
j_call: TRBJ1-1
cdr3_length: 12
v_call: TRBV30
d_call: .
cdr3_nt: TGTGCCTGGAATGAGGGCCCCACTGAAGCTTTCTTT
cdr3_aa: CAWNEGPTEAFF

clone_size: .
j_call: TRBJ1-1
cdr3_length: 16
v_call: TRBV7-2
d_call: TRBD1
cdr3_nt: TGTGCCAGCAGCTTATGGGGGACAGGGGTCAACACTGAAGCTTTCTTT
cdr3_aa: CASSLWGTGVNTEAFF

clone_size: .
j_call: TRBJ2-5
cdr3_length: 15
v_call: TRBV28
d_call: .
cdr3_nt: TGTGCCAGCAGTTCCGGCTCGACAGGTCGGGAGACCCAGTACTTC
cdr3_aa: CASSSGSTGRETQYF

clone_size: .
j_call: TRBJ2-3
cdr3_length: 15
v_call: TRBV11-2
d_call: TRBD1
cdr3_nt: TGTGCCAGCAGCTTAGTAGGGGGCCCCACAGATACGCAGTATTTT
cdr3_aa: CASSLVGGPTDTQYF

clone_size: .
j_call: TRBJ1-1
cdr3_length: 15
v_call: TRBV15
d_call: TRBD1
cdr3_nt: TGTGCCACCAGCAGGTCGACAGGGGTGAACACTGAAGCTTTCTTT
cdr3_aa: CATSRSTGVNTEAFF

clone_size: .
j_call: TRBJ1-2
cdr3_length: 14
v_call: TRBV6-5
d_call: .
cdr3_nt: TGTGCCAGCAGGTCCCCGGGACACAACTATGGCTACACCTTC
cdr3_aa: CASRSPGHNYGYTF

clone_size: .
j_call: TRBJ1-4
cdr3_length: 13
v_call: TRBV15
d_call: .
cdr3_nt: TGTGCCACCAGCAGACAGGGAGGGGAAAAACTGTTTTTT
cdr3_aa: CATSRQGGEKLFF

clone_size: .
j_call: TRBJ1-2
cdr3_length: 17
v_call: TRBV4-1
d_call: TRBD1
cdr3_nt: TGCGCCAGCAGCCACCCGGGACAGGGGGCCGGGAGCTATGGCTACACCTTC
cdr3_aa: CASSHPGQGAGSYGYTF

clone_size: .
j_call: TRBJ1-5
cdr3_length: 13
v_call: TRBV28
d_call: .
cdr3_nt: TGTGCCAGCAGTTTATTTAGATCCGGGCCCCAGCATTTT
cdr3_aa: CASSLFRSGPQHF

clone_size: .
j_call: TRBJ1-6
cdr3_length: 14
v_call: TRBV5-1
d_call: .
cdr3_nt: TGCGCCAGCAGCTTTCGGGAGTTTAATTCACCCCTCCACTTT
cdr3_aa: CASSFREFNSPLHF

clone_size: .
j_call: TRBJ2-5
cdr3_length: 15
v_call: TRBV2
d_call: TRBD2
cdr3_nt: TGTGCCAGCTCTAGCGGGGGGGCCAAACAAGAGACCCAGTACTTC
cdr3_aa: CASSSGGAKQETQYF

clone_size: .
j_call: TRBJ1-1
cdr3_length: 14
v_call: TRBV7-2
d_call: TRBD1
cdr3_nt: TGTGCCAGCAGACCGGGACAGCTGAACACTGAAGCTTTCTTT
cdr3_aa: CASRPGQLNTEAFF

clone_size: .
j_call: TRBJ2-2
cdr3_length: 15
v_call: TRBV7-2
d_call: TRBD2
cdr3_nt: TGTGCCAGCAGCGTGACTAGCGGGGGGACGAGGGAGCTGTTTTTT
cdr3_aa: CASSVTSGGTRELFF

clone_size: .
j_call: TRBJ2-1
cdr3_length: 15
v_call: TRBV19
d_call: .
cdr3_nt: TGTGCCAGTAGTCTACAGGGAAGCTCCTACAATGAGCAGTTCTTC
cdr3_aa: CASSLQGSSYNEQFF

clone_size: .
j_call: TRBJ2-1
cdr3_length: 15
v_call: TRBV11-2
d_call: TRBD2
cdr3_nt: TGTGCCAGCAGCTTGTCCAGCGGGGGGCTAGGGGAGCAGTTCTTC
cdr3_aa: CASSLSSGGLGEQFF

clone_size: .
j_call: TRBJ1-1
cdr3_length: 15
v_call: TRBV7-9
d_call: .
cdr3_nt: TGTGCCAGCACCCTGTGGCGACATGGGAACACTGAAGCTTTCTTT
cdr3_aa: CASTLWRHGNTEAFF

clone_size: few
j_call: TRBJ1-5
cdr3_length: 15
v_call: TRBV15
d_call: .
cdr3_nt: TGTGCCACCAGCAGAGATCGCCGGGACAATCAGCCCCAGCATTTT
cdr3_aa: CATSRDRRDNQPQHF

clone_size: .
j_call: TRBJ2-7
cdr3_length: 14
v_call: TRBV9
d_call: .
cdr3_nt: TGTGCCAGCAGCGCAAGGGGAGGAGAGTACGAGCAGTACTTC
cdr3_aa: CASSARGGEYEQYF

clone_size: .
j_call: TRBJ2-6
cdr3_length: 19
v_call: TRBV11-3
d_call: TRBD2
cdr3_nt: TGTGCCAGCAGTGCCGGACCGGGACTAGGGAGCTCTGGGGCCAACGTCCTGACTTTC
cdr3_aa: CASSAGPGLGSSGANVLTF

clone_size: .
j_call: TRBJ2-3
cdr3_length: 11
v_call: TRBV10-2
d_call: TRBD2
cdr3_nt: TGCGCCAGCAGTCCAGCGGGGGCGCAGTATTTT
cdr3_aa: CASSPAGAQYF

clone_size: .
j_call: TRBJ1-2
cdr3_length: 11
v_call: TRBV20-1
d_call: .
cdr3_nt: TGCAGTGCTAGAGGGCAAGGGGCGAACACCTTC
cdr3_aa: CSARGQGANTF

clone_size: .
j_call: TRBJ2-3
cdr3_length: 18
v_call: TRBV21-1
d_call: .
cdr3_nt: TGTGCCAGCAGCAAAGCGCTTACACGGGGGTCTAGCACAGATACGCAGTATTTT
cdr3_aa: CASSKALTRGSSTDTQYF

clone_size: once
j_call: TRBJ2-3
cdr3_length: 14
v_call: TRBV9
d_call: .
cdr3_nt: TGTGCCAGCAGCTCCTCCTCGCGGGCAGATACGCAGTATTTT
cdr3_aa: CASSSSSRADTQYF

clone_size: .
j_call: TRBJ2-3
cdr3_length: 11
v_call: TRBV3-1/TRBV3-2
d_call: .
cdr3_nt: TGTGCCAGCAGGCAAGCGGATACGCAGTATTTT
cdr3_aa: CASRQADTQYF

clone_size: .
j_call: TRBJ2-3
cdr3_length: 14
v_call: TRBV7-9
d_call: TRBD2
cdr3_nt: TGTGCCAGCAGCTTCACGGGGGGGGCCGGTACGCAGTATTTT
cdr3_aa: CASSFTGGAGTQYF

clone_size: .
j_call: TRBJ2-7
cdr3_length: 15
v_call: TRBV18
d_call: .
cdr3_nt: TGTGCCAGCTCACCACCTGATCGGTCCGGGTACGAGCAGTACTTC
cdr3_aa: CASSPPDRSGYEQYF

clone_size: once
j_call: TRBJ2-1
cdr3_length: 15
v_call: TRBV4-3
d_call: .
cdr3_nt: TGCGCCAGCAGCCAAGATCTCGGGGATCAGAATGAGCAGTTCTTC
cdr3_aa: CASSQDLGDQNEQFF

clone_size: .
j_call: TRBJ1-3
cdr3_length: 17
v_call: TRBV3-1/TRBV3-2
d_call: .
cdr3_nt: TGTGCCAGCAGCCAAGAGGCCTGGGGGGTTAGTGGAAACACCATATATTTT
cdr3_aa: CASSQEAWGVSGNTIYF

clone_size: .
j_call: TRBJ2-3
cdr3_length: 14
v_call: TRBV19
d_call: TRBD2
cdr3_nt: TGTGCCAGTAGTACCGGGACTAGTGGAGATACGCAGTATTTT
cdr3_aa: CASSTGTSGDTQYF

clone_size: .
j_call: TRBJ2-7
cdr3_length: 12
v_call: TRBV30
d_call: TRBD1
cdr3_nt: TGTGCCTGGAACAGGGGGACCTACGAGCAGTACTTC
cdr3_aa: CAWNRGTYEQYF

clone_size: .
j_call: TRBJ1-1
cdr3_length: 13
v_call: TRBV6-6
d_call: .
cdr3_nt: TGTGCCAGCACGATACGGAGTGTCACTGAAGCTTTCTTT
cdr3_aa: CASTIRSVTEAFF

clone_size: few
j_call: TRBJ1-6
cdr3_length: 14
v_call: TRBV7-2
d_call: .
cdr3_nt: TGTGCCAGCAGCTTAGAACAGACCGTTTCACCCCTCCACTTT
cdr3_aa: CASSLEQTVSPLHF

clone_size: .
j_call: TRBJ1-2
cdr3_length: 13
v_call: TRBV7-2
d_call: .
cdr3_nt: TGTGCCAGCAGCTCAGAGGCCTTCTATGGCTACACCTTC
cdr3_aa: CASSSEAFYGYTF

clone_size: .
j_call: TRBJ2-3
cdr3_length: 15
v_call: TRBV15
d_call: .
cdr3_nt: TGTGCCACCAGCCCAGGGGCAGGGGGCACAGATACGCAGTATTTT
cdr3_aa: CATSPGAGGTDTQYF

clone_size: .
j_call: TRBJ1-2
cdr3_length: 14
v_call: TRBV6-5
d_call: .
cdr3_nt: TGTGCCAGCAGTTACTCGAGGTTATGGGATGGCTACACCTTC
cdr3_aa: CASSYSRLWDGYTF

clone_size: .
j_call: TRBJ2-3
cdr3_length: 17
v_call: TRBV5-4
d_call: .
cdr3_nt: TGTGCCAGCAGTTCGTATAGGGGGTCCTCTAGCACAGATACGCAGTATTTT
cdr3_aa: CASSSYRGSSSTDTQYF

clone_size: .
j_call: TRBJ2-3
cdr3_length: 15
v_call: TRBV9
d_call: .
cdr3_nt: TGTGCCAGCAGCGTACGTACAGGAGGCACAGATACGCAGTATTTT
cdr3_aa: CASSVRTGGTDTQYF

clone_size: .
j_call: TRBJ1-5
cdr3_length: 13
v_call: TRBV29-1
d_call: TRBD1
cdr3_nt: TGCAGCGTGGGGACAGGGCGCAATCAGCCCCAGCATTTT
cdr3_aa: CSVGTGRNQPQHF

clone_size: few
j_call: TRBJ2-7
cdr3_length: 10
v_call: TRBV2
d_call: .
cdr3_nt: TGTGCCAGCAGCCTCTACGAGCAGTACTTC
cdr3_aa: CASSLYEQYF

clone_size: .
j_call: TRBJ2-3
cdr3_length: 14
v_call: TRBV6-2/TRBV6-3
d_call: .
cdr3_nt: TGTGCCAGCAGTTGGGAGCTACTGGCGGATACGCAGTATTTT
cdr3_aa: CASSWELLADTQYF

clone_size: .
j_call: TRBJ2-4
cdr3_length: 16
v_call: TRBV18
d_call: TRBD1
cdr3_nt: TGTGCCAGCTCACTTACAGGGGGTAGAGCCAAAAACATTCAGTACTTC
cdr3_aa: CASSLTGGRAKNIQYF